This T cell receptor beta chain was sequenced during a study of control samples from healthy donors and cancer patients. In this sample, this clone turned up once. V lost 6 bases and J lost 8, with 16 bases in between. This CDR3 region has 13 residues. The repertoire was sequenced with immunoSEQ multiplex PCR; TCRdb's copy has only in-frame clones and lacks some. The sample shows approximately 58,000 clones, around 87% of them seen only once. The receptor was isolated from a woman aged 55 to 70 with lung cancer. V usage is TRBV12-3 or TRBV12-4 and J usage is TRBJ1-1; no reliable D call. The sequencing sample was made of PBMCs. This CDR3 is CASSPDFGVEAFF. CDR3 nucleotide sequence: TGTGCCAGCAGCCCGGACTTCGGGGTGGAAGCTTTCTTT.